A single sample is the source of the 27 T cell receptor beta chains below, sequenced in a study of blood T cell repertoires in COVID-19. The assay was immunoSEQ multiplex PCR, and TCRdb's table has in-frame clones only and misses some. Here the sample spans around 250,000 clones, around 88% being singletons. Sequenced: PBMCs or T cells enriched from blood (not recorded which). These receptors all come from a woman aged 25 to 39 who had recovered from COVID-19.

This clone was counted a single time. The chain couples TRBV28 to TRBJ1-1; TRBD1 is a possible D gene (6 bases). With 7 bases removed from V and 8 bases from J, the gap between germline ends came to 11 bases. The CDR3 runs 11 residues. Germline V gene data show CDR1 as MDHEN and CDR2 as SYDVKM. The CDR3 region is CASTLGTEAFF. CDR3 coding DNA: TGTGCCAGCACCCTTGGGACAGAAGCTTTCTTT.

The CDR3: CASSSLYEQYF. CDR3 DNA: TGTGCCAGCAGTTCCCTCTACGAGCAGTACTTC. This chain uses TRBV6-2 or TRBV6-3 with TRBJ2-7; no clear D. The V gene's germline CDR1 is MNHEY and CDR2 SVGEGT. This CDR3 has 11 residues. Trimming stripped 4 bases from V and 3 bases from J, with 4 bases between.

A remark on this clone: Additional DNA sequences in this sample encode the identical CDR3. The chain combines TRBV7-9 with TRBJ1-3, with unresolved D. The CDR3 contains 12 residues. V was trimmed by 5 bases and J by 2 bases, leaving 4 bases between them. Germline V gene data show CDR1 as SEHNR and CDR2 as FQNEAQ (reference sequence). The CDR3 DNA reads as TGTGCCAGCAGCCCCACTGGAAACACCATATATTTT. Translated, it gives CASSPTGNTIYF.

The chain couples TRBV28 to TRBJ2-4, with TRBD1 identical over 10 bases. The germline V gene has CDR1 MDHEN and CDR2 SYDVKM. The J segment lost 1 base and the V segment lost 6 bases, leaving 9 bases of the junction unmatched. The CDR3 sequence is 17 residues long. CDR3 in DNA: TGTGCCAGCAGCTTCCATGGACAGGGGGGGGCCAAAAACATTCAGTACTTC. This sequence encodes CASSFHGQGGAKNIQYF.

V usage is TRBV6-5 and J usage is TRBJ1-5, with 9 bases lining up with TRBD1. This CDR3 spans 15 amino acids. The germline V gene encodes CDR1 MNHEY and CDR2 SVGAGI. The V gene end was trimmed by 5 bases and the J gene end by 6 bases; junction bases not matched to a gene: 8. In DNA form, the CDR3 reads TGTGCCAGCAGTAAGATACAGGGGGCGGGTCAGCCCCAGCATTTT. Residues: CASSKIQGAGQPQHF.

This chain connects TRBV7-8 to TRBJ1-5; 9 nucleotides match TRBD1. From germline, CDR1 is SGHVS and CDR2 FQNEAQ. Trimming at V came to 5 bases and at J to 4 bases, leaving 3 bases not matched to a gene. This CDR3 has 14 amino acids. Written as DNA, the CDR3 is TGTGCCAGCAGCCCGGGACAGGGAAATCAGCCCCAGCATTTT. Its protein is CASSPGQGNQPQHF.

This chain uses TRBV4-1 with TRBJ1-6; TRBD1 matches at 9 bases. Germline trimming cut 8 bases from V and 6 bases from J; bases unmatched to any gene: 8. Germline CDR1 is MGHRA and CDR2 is YSYEKL. This CDR3 contains 15 residues. The CDR3 coding sequence is TGCGCCAGCGCGTCCTCGGGACAGGGTAATTCACCCCTCCACTTT. It specifies CASASSGQGNSPLHF.

This rearrangement joins TRBV27 to TRBJ2-1; 9 bases map to TRBD2. CDR1 and CDR2 from the germline V gene are MNHEY and SMNVEV (reference sequence). The J segment lost 3 bases and the V segment lost 7 bases, leaving 7 bases of the junction unmatched. This CDR3 comprises 15 residues. The CDR3 spells CASKGLAGIYNEQFF. CDR3 DNA: TGTGCCAGCAAAGGTCTAGCGGGAATCTACAATGAGCAGTTCTTC.

This chain links TRBV12-3 or TRBV12-4 with TRBJ2-1; D is undetermined. Between the trimmed V and J ends, which lost 8 bases and 3 bases, there was a span of 8 bases. The CDR3 is 12 amino acids. The CDR3 DNA reads as TGTGCCAGCCGAGGCGGCTACAATGAGCAGTTCTTC. It yields the protein CASRGGYNEQFF.

This chain joins TRBV7-9 and TRBJ2-7; the match to TRBD1 covers 7 bases. With 7 bases clipped from V and 10 bases from J, the junction kept 13 bases outside the gene matches. The CDR3 covers 13 residues. Germline CDR1 reads SEHNR; CDR2 reads FQNEAQ (reference sequence). The CDR3 is CASTQWQGDPQYF. CDR3 in DNA: TGTGCCAGCACGCAGTGGCAGGGGGATCCCCAGTACTTC.

This rearrangement joins TRBV2 to TRBJ1-2, with no clear D. The V end lost 10 bases, the J end lost 2 bases, and 23 bases lay between the germline ends. CDR1 SNHLY and CDR2 FYNNEI come from the germline V gene. This CDR3 is built from 16 residues. CDR3 protein: CAIHITVKLRNYGYTF. The CDR3 coding sequence is TGTGCCATCCACATCACCGTGAAGTTAAGAAACTATGGCTACACCTTC.

This chain joins TRBV21-1 and TRBJ1-1; the table's TRBD1 call for D was not verified on the DNA. TRBV21-1 is a pseudogene. The CDR3 spans 14 residues. The CDR3 nucleotides read TGTGCCAGCAGCAAGACAGGGGCTAACACTGAAGCTTTCTTT. Protein sequence: CASSKTGANTEAFF.

The rearrangement uses TRBV14 and TRBJ2-7; TRBD1 agrees at 8 bases. Looked up from germline, CDR1 is SGHDN and CDR2 is FVKESK. The CDR3 covers 15 residues. Losses at the gene ends were 1 base for V and 5 bases for J; bases not matched to a gene: 7. Here the CDR3 DNA reads TGTGCCAGCAGCCAAGTCGGGGACAGGTTGGACGAGCAGTACTTC. Translation gives CASSQVGDRLDEQYF.

This chain connects TRBV28 to TRBJ1-2; TRBD1 is a possible D gene (6 bases). CDR1 is MDHEN and CDR2 is SYDVKM in the germline V gene. The length of the CDR3 is 15 residues. The V end lost 3 bases, the J end lost 4 bases, and 15 bases lay between the germline ends. The CDR3 nucleotides are TGTGCCAGCAGTTTTCTATTTCGACAGGCCTATGGCTACACCTTC. This gives the protein CASSFLFRQAYGYTF.

The chain recombines TRBV7-2 with TRBJ1-2; D possibly corresponds to TRBD1 (5 bases). This CDR3 contains 15 residues. The V end lost 0 bases, the J end lost 2 bases, and 10 bases lay between the germline ends. Per the germline V gene, CDR1 is SGHTA and CDR2 is FQGNSA. The CDR3 region has the DNA TGTGCCAGCAGCTTAGCGCGCAGGGTAAACTATGGCTACACCTTC. This sequence encodes CASSLARRVNYGYTF.

This chain links TRBV27 with TRBJ1-2, with TRBD1 matching over 9 bases. The germline V gene encodes CDR1 MNHEY and CDR2 SMNVEV (reference sequence). The V segment lost 6 bases and the J segment 4 bases; nucleotides outside the gene matches: 6. The CDR3 is 14 amino acids. In DNA form, the CDR3 reads TGTGCCAGCAGCCGAACGGGACAGGGCTATGGCTACACCTTC. It encodes CASSRTGQGYGYTF.

The chain combines TRBV2 with TRBJ2-1, with TRBD1 identical over 9 bases. This CDR3 is built from 14 residues. The V gene end was trimmed by 4 bases and the J gene end by 5 bases; junction bases not matched to a gene: 3. From germline, CDR1 is SNHLY and CDR2 FYNNEI. CDR3 in DNA: TGTGCCAGCAGTGTCAGGACAGGGGACAATGAGCAGTTCTTC. Translated, it gives CASSVRTGDNEQFF.

The genes are TRBV11-1 and TRBJ1-6, with D possibly matching TRBD1 (5 bases). V lost 8 bases and J 7 bases, leaving 12 bases between the germline ends. There are 13 residues in the CDR3. Germline V gives CDR1 SGHAT, CDR2 FQDESV (reference sequence). The CDR3 loop reads CASRKGSNSPLHF. In nucleotides, the CDR3 is TGTGCCAGCCGTAAGGGGTCCAATTCACCCCTCCACTTT.

This clone has only one observation. The chain links TRBV5-6 to TRBJ2-4, with TRBD2 as a possible D gene (5 bases). Trimming shortened V by 1 base and J by 0 bases, and 8 bases separated the two germline ends. Germline assignment: CDR1 SGHDT and CDR2 YYEEEE. CDR3 length equals 15 residues. The DNA of the CDR3 is TGTGCCAGCAGCTTGAGAGGGTTAGCCAAAAACATTCAGTACTTC. It specifies CASSLRGLAKNIQYF.

Here the CDR3 reads CASSYSSRGIWNEQFF. The CDR3 DNA is TGTGCCAGCAGTTACTCCTCCAGGGGAATCTGGAATGAGCAGTTCTTC. V gene TRBV6-5 combines with J gene TRBJ2-1; D possibly corresponds to TRBD1 (6 bases). V gave up 0 bases and J gave up 7 bases, with 16 bases separating them. The CDR3 covers 16 residues. Germline CDR1 MNHEY, CDR2 SVGAGI.

The chain uses TRBV7-8 and TRBJ2-2; D possibly corresponds to TRBD1 (6 bases). Trimming left V 6 bases short and J 0 bases short, with 17 bases between. In germline, CDR1 is SGHVS, CDR2 FQNEAQ. This CDR3 has 17 amino acids. CDR3 nucleotide sequence: TGTGCCAGCAGGCTGGGGGCCTCAAACTCGAACACCGGGGAGCTGTTTTTT. It specifies CASRLGASNSNTGELFF. Using reference TRBV7-8 and TRBJ2-2 for the parts outside the CDR3, the full variable domain is GAGVSQSPRYKVAKRGQDVALRCDPISGHVSLFWYQQALGQGPEFLTYFQNEAQLDKSGLPSDRFFAERPEGSVSTLKIQRTQQEDSAVYLCASRLGASNSNTGELFFGEGSRLTVL.

V is TRBV19 and J is TRBJ2-3; 12 nucleotides align to TRBD2. The J segment lost 2 bases and the V segment lost 10 bases, leaving 4 bases of the junction unmatched. The V gene's germline CDR1 is LNHDA and CDR2 SQIVND (reference sequence). This CDR3 comprises 14 residues. The CDR3 DNA is TGTGCCACGACTAGCGGGAGCCTCACAGATACGCAGTATTTT. Its protein is CATTSGSLTDTQYF.

The V gene is TRBV6-2 or TRBV6-3, the J gene TRBJ2-1; D gene unclear. Trimming left V 6 bases short and J 0 bases short, with 6 bases between. Germline-derived CDR1 and CDR2 are MNHEY and SVGEGT. CDR3 length: 13 residues. As DNA, the CDR3 is TGTGCCAGCAGCCTCAGCTCCTACAATGAGCAGTTCTTC. Protein: CASSLSSYNEQFF.

J is TRBJ2-1 and V is TRBV2, with 8 bases aligning to TRBD2. The germline CDR1 and CDR2 sequences are SNHLY and FYNNEI. J was trimmed by 3 bases and V by 7 bases; bases with no gene match: 5. The CDR3 extends over 14 amino acids. Written as DNA, the CDR3 is TGTGCCAGCATGCCGGGACTAGTCTACAATGAGCAGTTCTTC. Amino acids: CASMPGLVYNEQFF.

The chain recombines TRBV7-9 with TRBJ2-1, with TRBD2 identical over 11 bases. The germline V gene has CDR1 SEHNR and CDR2 FQNEAQ (reference sequence). The CDR3 runs 19 residues. V shed 5 bases, J shed 7 bases, and the junction held 19 bases outside the gene matches. Written as DNA, the CDR3 is TGTGCCAGCAGCCCTAACCAACTAGCGGGAGATGGGATGAGGAATGAGCAGTTCTTC. Translating gives CASSPNQLAGDGMRNEQFF.

This chain uses TRBV2 with TRBJ2-1; TRBD1 matches 8 bases. The CDR3 contains 13 residues. V lost 5 bases, J lost 8 bases, and 5 bases stayed unmatched. Germline V gene sequence: CDR1 SNHLY, CDR2 FYNNEI. CDR3 sequence reads: CASSSNRGDEQFF. As DNA, the CDR3 is TGTGCCAGCAGTTCCAACAGGGGGGATGAGCAGTTCTTC.

DNA of the CDR3: TGCGCCAGCAGCTTGGAAACAGATGGAAACACCATATATTTT. This encodes CASSLETDGNTIYF. The chain recombines TRBV5-1 with TRBJ1-3, with D unresolved. Germline V gene data show CDR1 as SGHRS and CDR2 as YFSETQ. V was shortened by 0 bases and J by 3 bases, with 7 bases between the two germline ends. This CDR3 contains 14 residues.